This entry lists 11 T cell receptor beta chains sequenced from one sample in a study of human T cells and chemical hapten exposure. The sample's time point: patch test 2, 6 weeks after DPC sensitization. Treatment denoted: therapeutic diphenylcyclopropenone sensitization with weekly scalp DPC. TCRdb passed the RACE reads through MiXCR, listing each CDR3 protein once. The sample contains hundreds of thousands of distinct CDR3 sequences, around 6% of which appear only once. The sequenced sample was whole blood, obtained in connection with sensitization to the hapten diphenylcyclopropenone (DPC). Receptors originate from a woman younger than 35 with alopecia areata. Some clones in this sample may be carry-over from other donors' samples.

This clonotype was picked up many times. The rearrangement links TRBV12-3 or TRBV12-4 to TRBJ1-1; 8 bases agree with TRBD1. The CDR3 has 14 amino acids. Germline trimming cut 6 bases from V and 4 bases from J; bases unmatched to any gene: 7. Here the CDR3 reads CASSHRGLATEAFF. CDR3 DNA sequence: TGTGCCAGCAGCCACAGGGGGTTAGCCACTGAAGCTTTCTTT.

The table lists this clonotype with a few counts. The rearrangement joins TRBV14 to TRBJ1-1; no clear D gene. CDR1 is SGHDN, CDR2 FVKESK, per germline. The CDR3 loop spans 12 amino acids. V lost 1 base, J lost 7 bases, and 7 bases lay in between. The CDR3 nucleotides read TGTGCCAGCAGCCAAGGGGAACTTGAAGCTTTCTTT. Residues: CASSQGELEAFF.

This clonotype showed up many times. The chain has TRBV9 and TRBJ2-1, with 7 bases matching TRBD1. The germline gives CDR1 SGDLS, CDR2 YYNGEE. The CDR3 sequence is 15 residues long. V lost 7 bases, J lost 3 bases, and 10 bases stayed unmatched. CDR3 sequence reads: CASSKTTGDYNEQFF. The CDR3 nucleotides are TGTGCCAGCTCTAAAACCACAGGGGACTACAATGAGCAGTTCTTC. The full variable domain, its missing parts supplied by reference TRBV9 and TRBJ2-1, is DSGVTQTPKHLITATGQRVTLRCSPRSGDLSVYWYQQSLDQGLQFLIQYYNGEERAKGNILERFSAQQFPDLHSELNLSSLELGDSALYFCASSKTTGDYNEQFFGPGTRLTVL.

This clonotype occurred many times. V and J are TRBV18 and TRBJ1-5, with D unresolved. The CDR3 extends over 13 amino acids. Trimming shortened V by 5 bases and J by 3 bases, and 8 bases separated the two germline ends. Germline CDR1 is KGHSH and CDR2 is LQKENI. The CDR3, as DNA: TGTGCCAGCTCATGGGCTGACAATCAGCCCCAGCATTTT. Protein product: CASSWADNQPQHF.

This clonotype was detected a few times. The rearrangement links TRBV27 to TRBJ1-2; no clear D gene. The V end was cut by 3 bases, the J end by 2 bases, with 7 bases between. Germline V gene data show CDR1 as MNHEY and CDR2 as SMNVEV (reference sequence). The CDR3 loop spans 13 amino acids. This chain's CDR3 is CASSLWQNYGYTF. The CDR3 bases are TGTGCCAGCAGTTTGTGGCAGAACTATGGCTACACCTTC.

This clonotype was counted a few times. The chain has TRBV13 and TRBJ2-1; the match to TRBD2 covers 12 bases. V lost 2 bases, J lost 0 bases, and 14 bases stayed unmatched. This CDR3 region has 21 residues. Per germline, CDR1 PRHDT and CDR2 FYEKMQ (reference sequence). In DNA, the CDR3 is TGTGCCAGCAGCTTAATTCCCCGACTAGCGGGGGCAGAGAGCTCCTACAATGAGCAGTTCTTC. Residues: CASSLIPRLAGAESSYNEQFF.

The V gene is TRBV5-4, the J gene TRBJ1-1; 9 bases match TRBD1. Germline V gives CDR1 SGHNT, CDR2 YYREEE (reference sequence). V lost 3 bases to trimming and J lost 4 bases; unmatched junction nucleotides: 10. The CDR3 is made up of 16 amino acids. In DNA form, the CDR3 reads TGTGCCAGCAGCTCCAGGACAGGGGAAAGCATCACTGAAGCTTTCTTT. Its protein is CASSSRTGESITEAFF. Complete variable domain (other parts from reference TRBV5-4 and TRBJ1-1): ETGVTQSPTHLIKTRGQQVTLRCSSQSGHNTVSWYQQALGQGPQFIFQYYREEENGRGNFPPRFSGLQFPNYSSELNVNALELDDSALYLCASSSRTGESITEAFFGQGTRLTVV.

The chain is built from TRBV21-1 and TRBJ2-7; no check of the table's D call, TRBD1, against the DNA was made. TRBV21-1 constitutes a pseudogene. This CDR3 has 15 amino acids. The CDR3 protein is CASSKDEGPTYEQYF. CDR3 DNA sequence: TGTGCCAGCAGCAAAGACGAGGGACCGACCTACGAGCAGTACTTC.

This clonotype showed up just a few times. This chain joins TRBV9 and TRBJ1-4, with D unclear. Germline values: CDR1 SGDLS, CDR2 YYNGEE. The CDR3 runs to 16 residues. V was trimmed by 0 bases and J by 3 bases, leaving 12 bases between them. The CDR3 bases are TGTGCCAGCAGCGTAGGCCCTTGGAGAGCTAATGAAAAACTGTTTTTT. It is translated as CASSVGPWRANEKLFF.

This clonotype was seen a handful of times. This rearrangement joins TRBV3-1 to TRBJ2-2; no reliable D call. This CDR3 is built from 14 residues. Germline values: CDR1 LGHDT, CDR2 YNNKEL (reference sequence). V gave up 4 bases and J gave up 4 bases, with 10 bases separating them. CDR3 DNA sequence: TGTGCCAGCAGCCCGAGACCCTCCACCGGGGAGCTGTTTTTT. This codes for CASSPRPSTGELFF. The full variable domain, with the rest looked up from reference TRBV3-1 and TRBJ2-2, is DTAVSQTPKYLVTQMGNDKSIKCEQNLGHDTMYWYKQDSKKFLKIMFSYNNKELIINETVPNRFSPKSPDKAHLNLHINSLELGDSAVYFCASSPRPSTGELFFGEGSRLTVL.

V and J are TRBV5-4 and TRBJ2-2; 8 bases align to TRBD1. The CDR3 spans 16 residues. Germline assignment: CDR1 SGHNT and CDR2 YYREEE (reference sequence). J gave up 6 bases and V 4 bases, and 11 bases lay outside the gene matches. CDR3 in DNA: TGTGCCAGCAGCCCAACCGGACAGGGTGGGGCCGGGGAGCTGTTTTTT. Translated: CASSPTGQGGAGELFF. The variable domain in full, completed from reference TRBV5-4 and TRBJ2-2, reads ETGVTQSPTHLIKTRGQQVTLRCSSQSGHNTVSWYQQALGQGPQFIFQYYREEENGRGNFPPRFSGLQFPNYSSELNVNALELDDSALYLCASSPTGQGGAGELFFGEGSRLTVL.